This TCR beta chain was obtained from a study of cytomegalovirus exposure and HLA in healthy donors. Study-level information: An early release of data contained approximately 80 million unique TCRs, which came from HLA-typed donors.

The germline V and J ends were trimmed by 3 bases and 4 bases, with 12 bases remaining between them. CDR1 SGHAT and CDR2 FQNNGV come from the germline V gene. This CDR3 contains 14 residues. General study findings and limits: Excluded: some indistinguishable V segments such as TRBV6-2 and TRBV6-3.

On this clone itself: Its target is not known.

The PCR contained 60 Vbeta and 13 Jbeta primers. Assay: immunoSEQ multiplex PCR; the TCRdb copy retains only in-frame clones and omits some. This sample has 100,000 or so clones, with around 84% found just once. The TCR comes from a woman in her late teens or twenties in good health and CMV-seronegative. Sample: PBMCs. The chain joins TRBV11-2 to TRBJ1-1, with a possible D match to TRBD1 (6 bases). The CDR3, as DNA: TGTGCCAGCAGCTTGGGGCAGGGGCCCACTGAAGCTTTCTTT. This encodes CASSLGQGPTEAFF.